Below, 30 T cell receptor beta chains from the same sample are listed, as sequenced in a study of post-analysis software for immune sequencing data (dated by TCRdb to the mid-2010s). Results the study describes overall, beyond this receptor: About 5 TRBV segments, including TRBV5-6, TRBV5-1 and TRBV20-1, were significantly more frequent in patients than controls.

These receptors have no identified antigens. The library was prepared using PCR. For sequencing, an Illumina HiSeq 2500 was employed. Unique molecular identifiers were incorporated into TCR beta cDNA libraries to reduce PCR and sequencing biases. The public reads were quality trimmed at Q25 with fastp and then assembled into clones with MiXCR by TCRdb, keeping productive beta chains. For every CDR3 protein sequence, its rows merge into one entry that carries the most common genes and DNA. This sample comprises about 540,000 distinct CDR3 sequences, 34% of them detected only once. The ten largest clones capture approximately 6% of the sample. Sequenced material: blood. The source of these receptors is a girl younger than 18 with multiple sclerosis.

The gene calls are TRBV12-3 or TRBV12-4 and TRBJ1-2; D is perhaps TRBD1 (5 bases). CDR3 size: 15 residues. Trimming left V 3 bases short and J 3 bases short, with 14 bases between. Here the CDR3 reads CASSFPQGGHYGYTF. The CDR3 bases are TGTGCCAGCAGTTTCCCCCAGGGTGGGCACTATGGCTACACCTTC.

The sample holds a few counts of this clonotype. The chain couples TRBV28 to TRBJ2-7, with D perhaps TRBD1 (6 bases). V was cut by 4 bases and J by 7 bases, with 14 bases left in between. The CDR3 runs 13 residues. The germline gives CDR1 MDHEN, CDR2 SYDVKM. The CDR3 protein is CASSSTGIDEQYF. The CDR3 region has the DNA TGTGCCAGCAGTTCAACAGGGATTGATGAGCAGTACTTC.

Only a few counts were recorded for this clonotype. The rearrangement uses TRBV5-5 and TRBJ2-7; possibly TRBD1 or TRBD2 for D (5 bases each). The CDR3 spans 15 residues. Germline CDR1 and CDR2: SGHKS and YYEKEE (reference sequence). The ends were cut back, 1 base at V and 0 bases at J, with 11 bases in the middle. CDR3 DNA: TGTGCCAGCAGCTTGCGGGGCAGGGTCTCCTACGAGCAGTACTTC. Its translation is CASSLRGRVSYEQYF.

This clonotype occurred a few times. The DNA of the CDR3 is TGTGCCAGCAGCCACGACCTGCTAGCGGGGCCAAACCTTCAAGAGACCCAGTACTTC. Translated, it gives CASSHDLLAGPNLQETQYF. The J gene is TRBJ2-5, the V gene TRBV7-6, with 9 bases fitting TRBD2. V trimming: 5 bases; J trimming: 2 bases; junction bases outside the gene matches: 18. CDR1 and CDR2 (germline): SGHVS, FNYEAQ. This CDR3 spans 19 amino acids. Based on the CDR3 plus reference TRBV7-6 and TRBJ2-5, the full variable domain is GAGVSQSPRYKVTKRGQDVALRCDPISGHVSLYWYRQALGQGPEFLTYFNYEAQQDKSGLPNDRFSAERPEGSISTLTIQRTEQRDSAMYRCASSHDLLAGPNLQETQYFGPGTRLLVL.

This clonotype turned up a few times. The chain combines TRBV24-1 with TRBJ1-5; a weak D match, TRBD1 (5 bases). The CDR3 covers 14 residues. V gave up 9 bases and J gave up 1 base, with 12 bases separating them. The germline CDR1 and CDR2 sequences are KGHDR and SFDVKD. The CDR3: CATGGEGSNQPQHF. The CDR3 DNA reads as TGTGCCACCGGGGGGGAAGGGAGCAATCAGCCCCAGCATTTT.

This clonotype was observed a handful of times. The genes are TRBV21-1 and TRBJ1-2. TRBV21-1 is tagged as a pseudogene. The CDR3 is 12 residues long. The CDR3 sequence is CASRRQGIGYTF. CDR3 nucleotides: TGTGCCAGCAGACGGCAGGGCATCGGCTACACCTTC.

This clonotype occurred many times. The chain combines TRBV6-1 with TRBJ2-7, with D tentatively TRBD1 or TRBD2 (6 bases each). The CDR3 is 15 amino acids. Germline assignment: CDR1 MNHNS and CDR2 SASEGT. The ends were cut back, 7 bases at V and 5 bases at J, with 21 bases in the middle. CDR3: CASTLGHGGFNEQYF. The CDR3, as DNA: TGTGCCAGCACCCTGGGACACGGGGGATTTAACGAGCAGTACTTC.

This clonotype turned up a few times. The V gene is TRBV6-6, the J gene TRBJ2-7; a weak D match, TRBD1 (7 bases). The CDR3 runs to 14 residues. Germline loops: CDR1 MNHNY, CDR2 SVGAGI (reference sequence). Trimming removed 10 bases from V and 4 bases from J, with 20 bases in between. The CDR3 coding sequence is TGTGCCACCCTAGTCGCGGGACAGTCATACGAGCAGTACTTC. Protein product: CATLVAGQSYEQYF.

As to this clonotype: This may stem from a read error, because a much larger clone lies one nucleotide away. The chain uses TRBV5-6 and TRBJ2-1; possibly TRBD2 for D (5 bases). Per the germline V gene, CDR1 is SGHDT and CDR2 is YYEEEE. V lost 3 bases to trimming and J lost 10 bases, with 11 bases between them. The CDR3 runs 12 residues. CDR3 sequence (DNA): TGTGCCAGCAGCTCGGGGAGCTACGAGCAGTTCTTC. Its translation is CASSSGSYEQFF.

The chain links TRBV29-1 to TRBJ1-5; D not resolved. Looked up from germline, CDR1 is SQVTM and CDR2 is ANQGSEA. The CDR3 is 12 amino acids. The ends were cut back, 4 bases at V and 2 bases at J, with 6 bases in the middle. CDR3 sequence (DNA): TGCAGCGTTGGCTCGGGCAATCAGCCCCAGCATTTT. Its protein is CSVGSGNQPQHF.

This clonotype was picked up a small number of times. This rearrangement joins TRBV5-6 to TRBJ2-3, with TRBD2 matching over 7 bases. The CDR3 length is 12 residues. The germline gives CDR1 SGHDT, CDR2 YYEEEE. V lost 4 bases to trimming and J lost 7 bases; unmatched junction nucleotides: 3. The CDR3 region has the DNA TGTGCCAGCAGCCGGACTAGTCATACGCAGTATTTT. Its translation is CASSRTSHTQYF.

With regard to this clonotype: The CDR3 ends on some other residue instead of the conserved phenylalanine or tryptophan, so this is likely a read error. The rearrangement links TRBV28 to TRBJ2-1; possibly TRBD1 or TRBD2 for D (5 bases each). The V gene lost 2 bases and the J gene lost 8 bases, with 7 bases spanning the gap. The germline gives CDR1 MDHEN, CDR2 SYDVKM. The CDR3 runs 12 residues. The CDR3 loop is CASSLGGHEQFC. The CDR3 coding sequence is TGTGCCAGCAGTTTAGGGGGTCATGAGCAGTTCTGC.

The chain joins TRBV6-4 to TRBJ1-2; 10 bases are a match to TRBD1. J was trimmed by 8 bases and V by 6 bases; bases with no gene match: 12. The CDR3 is 15 residues long. CDR1 and CDR2 from the germline V gene are MRHNA and SNTAGT. This CDR3 reads CASRDGPGQGSGYTF. The DNA of the CDR3 is TGTGCCAGCAGAGACGGACCGGGACAGGGGTCCGGCTACACCTTC.

The chain has TRBV5-5 and TRBJ2-7, with 8 bases that match TRBD1. V dropped 3 bases and J dropped 6; count of bases not matched to a gene: 8. CDR1 is SGHKS and CDR2 is YYEKEE in the germline V gene (reference sequence). The CDR3 extends over 14 amino acids. CDR3 in DNA: TGTGCCAGCAGCTGGGTGACAGGGGTAGGCGAGCAGTACTTC. Amino acids: CASSWVTGVGEQYF. The full variable domain, with the rest looked up from reference TRBV5-5 and TRBJ2-7, is DAGVTQSPTHLIKTRGQQVTLRCSPISGHKSVSWYQQVLGQGPQFIFQYYEKEERGRGNFPDRFSARQFPNYSSELNVNALLLGDSALYLCASSWVTGVGEQYFGPGTRLTVT.

V gene TRBV29-1 combines with J gene TRBJ2-5; D tentatively reads TRBD1 or TRBD2 (5 bases each). This CDR3 comprises 14 residues. In germline, CDR1 is SQVTM, CDR2 ANQGSEA. Trimming took off 8 bases at V and 11 bases at J, with 27 bases between the two ends. DNA of the CDR3: TGCAGCATCTGGGAGTTTAAAAGGGGTAATGAGCAGTACTTC. Translation gives CSIWEFKRGNEQYF.

Concerning this clonotype: A junction end diverges from the germline sequence, so it may reflect a read error. The chain employs TRBV3-1 and TRBJ2-1, with 8 bases identical to TRBD2. CDR1 is LGHDT and CDR2 is YNNKEL in the germline V gene (reference sequence). The CDR3 has 14 amino acids. CDR3 protein: CASSLVGGASERFF. The DNA for the CDR3 is TGTGCCAGCAGCCTGGTCGGGGGGGCTAGTGAGCGGTTCTTC.

This clonotype was found many times. This chain links TRBV20-1 with TRBJ2-3; D could derive from TRBD1 or TRBD2 (5 bases each). The length of the CDR3 is 11 residues. Trimming left V 6 bases short and J 9 bases short, with 13 bases between. The germline gives CDR1 DFQATT, CDR2 SNEGSKA (reference sequence). CDR3 amino acids: CSAPGSGTQYF. The CDR3, as DNA: TGCAGTGCCCCAGGGAGTGGCACGCAGTATTTT.

V is TRBV7-3 and J is TRBJ2-3; TRBD2 agrees at 7 bases. CDR1 SGHTA and CDR2 FQGTGA come from the germline V gene. The CDR3 has 15 residues. J was trimmed by 0 bases and V by 4 bases; bases with no gene match: 4. CDR3 DNA sequence: TGTGCCAGCAGCTGGAGCGGGGAAAGCACAGATACGCAGTATTTT. Its protein is CASSWSGESTDTQYF.

This clonotype was recorded a few times. V and J are TRBV5-1 and TRBJ2-1; D is possibly TRBD1 or TRBD2 (5 bases each). The CDR3 covers 15 residues. Trimming left V 1 base short and J 6 bases short, with 14 bases between. Germline V gene lookup returns CDR1 SGHRS and CDR2 YFSETQ. The CDR3 region has the DNA TGCGCCAGCAGCTTGCTAGCCTCAGGGTCCAATGAGCAGTTCTTC. Translated: CASSLLASGSNEQFF. Together with reference TRBV5-1 and TRBJ2-1, the CDR3 gives the full variable domain: KAGVTQTPRYLIKTRGQQVTLSCSPISGHRSVSWYQQTPGQGLQFLFEYFSETQRNKGNFPGRFSGRQFSNSRSEMNVSTLELGDSALYLCASSLLASGSNEQFFGPGTRLTVL.

This clonotype occurred a few times. V is TRBV7-9 and J is TRBJ2-5, with 7 bases fitting TRBD2. The tail of the sequence fits TRBJ2-7 better, so the J call may be wrong. Germline V gene lookup returns CDR1 SEHNR and CDR2 FQNEAQ (reference sequence). The CDR3 extends over 14 amino acids. CDR3: CASSSGGSIDEQYF. The CDR3, as DNA: TGTGCCAGCAGCTCGGGGGGAAGTATCGACGAGCAGTACTTC.

V gene TRBV5-1 combines with J gene TRBJ2-1, with TRBD1 matching over 9 bases. From germline, CDR1 is SGHRS and CDR2 YFSETQ. V dropped 7 bases and J dropped 3; count of bases not matched to a gene: 5. This CDR3 region has 14 residues. This CDR3 is CASAGQGFYNEQFF. CDR3 in DNA: TGCGCCAGCGCGGGACAGGGTTTCTACAATGAGCAGTTCTTC. Full variable domain (outside the CDR3, taken from reference TRBV5-1 and TRBJ2-1): KAGVTQTPRYLIKTRGQQVTLSCSPISGHRSVSWYQQTPGQGLQFLFEYFSETQRNKGNFPGRFSGRQFSNSRSEMNVSTLELGDSALYLCASAGQGFYNEQFFGPGTRLTVL.

The chain recombines TRBV20-1 with TRBJ2-5; 10 nucleotides match TRBD2. This CDR3 region has 16 residues. Trimming cost V 6 bases and J 0 bases; bases outside gene matches: 10. Germline values: CDR1 DFQATT, CDR2 SNEGSKA (reference sequence). The DNA for the CDR3 is TGCAGTGCATTGAAGACTAGCGGGCGCTACCAAGAGACCCAGTACTTC. Translation: CSALKTSGRYQETQYF.

There are a few counts of this clonotype. The V and J genes are TRBV20-1 and TRBJ2-3; no definite D call. The germline V and J ends were trimmed by 4 bases and 0 bases, with 11 bases remaining between them. The germline V gene encodes CDR1 DFQATT and CDR2 SNEGSKA (reference sequence). The CDR3 consists of 14 residues. The CDR3 spells CSAIRQLSTDTQYF. The CDR3 DNA sequence: TGCAGTGCTATTCGGCAGCTAAGCACAGATACGCAGTATTTT.

The table lists this clonotype with a few counts. The genes are TRBV7-9 and TRBJ2-1; D might be TRBD1 or TRBD2, each matching 5 bases. This CDR3 has 15 amino acids. V lost 5 bases, J lost 4 bases, and 15 bases lay in between. Looked up from germline, CDR1 is SEHNR and CDR2 is FQNEAQ (reference sequence). CDR3 amino acids: CASSTYRDAYNEQFF. CDR3 in DNA: TGTGCCAGCAGCACCTACCGGGACGCATACAATGAGCAGTTCTTC.

This rearrangement joins TRBV20-1 to TRBJ1-5; D unresolved. From germline, CDR1 is DFQATT and CDR2 SNEGSKA (reference sequence). Deletions cut 6 bases from V and 0 bases from J, with 12 bases between. The CDR3 has 14 amino acids. The CDR3 protein is CSASGWGSNQPQHF. CDR3 bases: TGCAGTGCCAGTGGGTGGGGTAGCAATCAGCCCCAGCATTTT.

The J gene is TRBJ1-2, the V gene TRBV4-2; TRBD1 might be the D (6 bases). The CDR3 is 15 residues long. The ends were cut back, 1 base at V and 6 bases at J, with 15 bases in the middle. The germline CDR1 and CDR2 sequences are LGHNA and YNFKEQ. CDR3 loop: CASSQVGGPEDGYTF. The DNA of the CDR3 is TGTGCCAGCAGCCAAGTCGGGGGGCCGGAGGATGGCTACACCTTC.

The rearrangement links TRBV20-1 to TRBJ2-5; D is unresolved. Germline V CDR1 and CDR2: DFQATT, SNEGSKA (reference sequence). CDR3 size: 14 residues. The V end lost 0 bases, the J end lost 1 base, and 9 bases lay between the germline ends. CDR3 in DNA: TGCAGTGCTAGAGATTTGAAAGCCCAAGAGACCCAGTACTTC. It is translated as CSARDLKAQETQYF.

The V gene is TRBV6-5, the J gene TRBJ2-4; D perhaps matches TRBD2 (5 bases). The CDR3 loop spans 13 amino acids. The ends were cut back, 6 bases at V and 3 bases at J, with 9 bases in the middle. Germline V gene sequence: CDR1 MNHEY, CDR2 SVGAGI. The DNA for the CDR3 is TGTGCCAGCAGGGAGGCGAGCAAAAACATTCAGTACTTC. Translating it yields CASREASKNIQYF.

This clonotype occurred a few times. This sequence joins TRBV2 and TRBJ2-7; 11 bases fit TRBD1. CDR1 is SNHLY, CDR2 FYNNEI, per germline. This CDR3 region has 15 residues. Trimming removed 4 bases from V and 3 bases from J; junction bases left unmatched: 5. In DNA, the CDR3 is TGTGCCAGCAGTGCAGCCGGGACAGGGGGCTACGAGCAGTACTTC. This codes for CASSAAGTGGYEQYF. The full variable domain, its missing parts supplied by reference TRBV2 and TRBJ2-7, is EPEVTQTPSHQVTQMGQEVILRCVPISNHLYFYWYRQILGQKVEFLVSFYNNEISEKSEIFDDQFSVERPDGSNFTLKIRSTKLEDSAMYFCASSAAGTGGYEQYFGPGTRLTVT.

The V gene is TRBV19, the J gene TRBJ2-3; perhaps D is TRBD1 or TRBD2 (5 bases each). The CDR3 length is 17 residues. The V gene lost 6 bases and the J gene lost 2 bases, with 21 bases spanning the gap. The V gene's germline CDR1 is LNHDA and CDR2 SQIVND (reference sequence). Here the CDR3 reads CASSRGEGPQSTDTQYF. CDR3 coding DNA: TGTGCCAGTAGCAGAGGGGAAGGACCGCAATCCACAGATACGCAGTATTTT. Looking up the rest from reference TRBV19 and TRBJ2-3 gives the full variable domain: DGGITQSPKYLFRKEGQNVTLSCEQNLNHDAMYWYRQDPGQGLRLIYYSQIVNDFQKGDIAEGYSVSREKKESFPLTVTSAQKNPTAFYLCASSRGEGPQSTDTQYFGPGTRLTVL.